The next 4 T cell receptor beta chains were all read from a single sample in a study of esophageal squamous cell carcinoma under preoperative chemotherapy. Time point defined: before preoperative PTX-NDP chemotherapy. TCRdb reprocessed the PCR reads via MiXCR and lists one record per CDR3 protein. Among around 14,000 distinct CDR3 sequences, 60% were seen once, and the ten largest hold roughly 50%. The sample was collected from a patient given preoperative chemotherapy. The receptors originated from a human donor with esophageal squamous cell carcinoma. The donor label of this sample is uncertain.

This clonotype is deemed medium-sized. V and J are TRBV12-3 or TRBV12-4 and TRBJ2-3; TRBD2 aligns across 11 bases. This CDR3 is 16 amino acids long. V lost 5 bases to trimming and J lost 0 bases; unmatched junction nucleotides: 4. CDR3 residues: CASSTTSGGSTDTQYF. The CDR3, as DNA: TGTGCCAGCAGTACCACTAGCGGGGGCAGCACAGATACGCAGTATTTT.

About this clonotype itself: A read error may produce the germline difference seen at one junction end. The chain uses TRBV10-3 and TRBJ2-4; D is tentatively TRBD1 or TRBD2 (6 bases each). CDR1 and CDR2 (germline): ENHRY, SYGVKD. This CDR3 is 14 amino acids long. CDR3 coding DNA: TGTGCGGGGAGTGGGGGGCGAGTCCCAGAGACCCAGTATTTC. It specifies CAGSGGRVPETQYF.

The CDR3 is CASSPFTQPGLDTQYF. CDR3 bases: TGTGCCAGCAGTCCCTTTACACAGCCCGGGCTGGATACGCAGTATTTT. The genes are TRBV27 and TRBJ2-3, with D uncertain. The CDR3 totals 16 residues. From germline, CDR1 is MNHEY and CDR2 SMNVEV (reference sequence). V lost 5 bases to trimming and J lost 6 bases, with 21 bases between them.

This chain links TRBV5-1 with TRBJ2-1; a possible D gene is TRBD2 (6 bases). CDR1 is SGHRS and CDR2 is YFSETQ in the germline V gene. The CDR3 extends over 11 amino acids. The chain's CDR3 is CASREFNEQFF. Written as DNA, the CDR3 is TGCGCTTCCCGGGAGTTCAATGAGCAGTTCTTC.